The 30 T cell receptor beta chains below come from one sample, sequenced in a study of CD8 T cells in ankylosing spondylitis. In TCRdb, the 5' RACE reads were re-called with MiXCR into one record per CDR3 protein. The sample contains 390,000 or so distinct CDR3 sequences, approximately 20% of which appear only once. Their target antigens are unknown. Study-wide points: A motif of eight highly homologous TCR beta variants was seen as apparently characteristic of ankylosing spondylitis blood.

The source material was blood, either unsorted or a sorted T cell fraction (not recorded which). The receptors here all came from a male donor with ankylosing spondylitis.

The genes are TRBV28 and TRBJ2-4, with D tentatively TRBD1 or TRBD2 (5 bases each). With 1 base removed from V and 6 bases from J, the gap between germline ends came to 13 bases. Germline V gives CDR1 MDHEN, CDR2 SYDVKM. The CDR3 spans 15 residues. CDR3 coding DNA: TGTGCCAGCAGTTTATCCCGTGGGACGTCAAACATTCAGTACTTC. This translates into CASSLSRGTSNIQYF.

The genes are TRBV29-1 and TRBJ2-1; 8 nucleotides match TRBD2. This CDR3 comprises 12 residues. V lost 7 bases and J lost 8; bases outside the gene matches: 7. Germline V gives CDR1 SQVTM, CDR2 ANQGSEA. The CDR3, as DNA: TGCAGCGCTAGACCGACTAGCGATGAGCAGTTCTTC. It specifies CSARPTSDEQFF.

This clonotype appeared many times. The chain uses TRBV5-1 and TRBJ1-3, with D unresolved. With 4 bases removed from V and 0 bases from J, the gap between germline ends came to 14 bases. Germline V gene sequence: CDR1 SGHRS, CDR2 YFSETQ. The CDR3 is made up of 16 amino acids. The CDR3 nucleotides are TGCGCCAGCAGCACAAGGACGCCTGGCTCTGGAAACACCATATATTTT. Protein sequence: CASSTRTPGSGNTIYF.

This clonotype was counted a few times. The chain recombines TRBV20-1 with TRBJ2-5; TRBD2 aligns across 9 bases. The CDR3 loop spans 12 amino acids. J was trimmed by 5 bases and V by 5 bases; bases with no gene match: 3. Germline assignment: CDR1 DFQATT and CDR2 SNEGSKA (reference sequence). The CDR3 here is CSAVAGVETQYF. CDR3 nucleotides: TGCAGTGCTGTAGCGGGAGTGGAGACCCAGTACTTC.

This clonotype was detected ten times or more. The genes are TRBV10-3 and TRBJ2-1, with a tentative D call TRBD1 (6 bases). Per germline, CDR1 ENHRY and CDR2 SYGVKD. The CDR3 runs 13 residues. Deletions cut 3 bases from V and 4 bases from J, with 7 bases between. The CDR3 DNA is TGTGCCATCAGTGAAACAGGGTACAATGAGCAGTTCTTC. It specifies CAISETGYNEQFF.

This clonotype was counted between two and nine times. The chain recombines TRBV7-2 with TRBJ2-3; D perhaps matches TRBD1 (6 bases). V dropped 5 bases and J dropped 5 bases, with 14 bases sitting between them. The CDR3 sequence is 14 residues long. Germline V gene lookup returns CDR1 SGHTA and CDR2 FQGNSA. CDR3 in amino acids: CASSVGPRGDTQYF. The DNA for the CDR3 is TGTGCCAGCAGCGTCGGACCCAGGGGAGATACGCAGTATTTT.

This clonotype was picked up many times. The chain couples TRBV30 to TRBJ1-1; D possibly corresponds to TRBD1 (5 bases). The germline V gene has CDR1 GTSNPN and CDR2 SVGIG (reference sequence). The CDR3 covers 15 residues. V lost 3 bases, J lost 0 bases, and 14 bases lay in between. The CDR3 sequence is CAWSRDLSLNTEAFF. The CDR3 DNA is TGTGCCTGGAGCAGGGACTTGTCCTTGAACACTGAAGCTTTCTTT.

CDR3 residues: CASSVTGTAPPLHF. The CDR3 nucleotides read TGTGCCAGCAGCGTTACCGGGACAGCTCCACCCCTCCACTTT. The chain carries TRBV9 and TRBJ1-6, with 7 bases lining up with TRBD1. Germline V gene lookup returns CDR1 SGDLS and CDR2 YYNGEE. The CDR3 runs to 14 residues. V trimming: 2 bases; J trimming: 11 bases; junction bases outside the gene matches: 7.

This clonotype occurred a few times. This rearrangement joins TRBV5-5 to TRBJ2-1; 7 nucleotides line up with TRBD2. This CDR3 spans 13 amino acids. Germline V gene sequence: CDR1 SGHKS, CDR2 YYEKEE (reference sequence). The ends lost 4 bases at V and 7 bases at J; junction bases unmatched: 5. The CDR3 spells CASSTGGGNEQFF. CDR3 nucleotide sequence: TGTGCCAGCAGCACGGGGGGAGGGAATGAGCAGTTCTTC.

This clonotype was observed a few times. The chain uses TRBV7-9 and TRBJ2-7; D is undetermined. Germline V gives CDR1 SEHNR, CDR2 FQNEAQ (reference sequence). The CDR3 has 10 amino acids. Between the trimmed V and J ends, which lost 3 bases and 12 bases, there was a span of 9 bases. The DNA of the CDR3 is TGTGCCAGCAGCTTCGCGCGCGGGTACTTC. Its translation is CASSFARGYF.

This clonotype was picked up a small number of times. This sequence joins TRBV7-3 and TRBJ2-2; 12 nucleotides align to TRBD1. This CDR3 contains 14 residues. V lost 4 bases and J lost 6; bases outside the gene matches: 0. Germline CDR1 is SGHTA and CDR2 is FQGTGA. The CDR3 nucleotides read TGTGCCAGCAGCTGGGACAGGGGGCCCGGGGAGCTGTTTTTT. As protein: CASSWDRGPGELFF.

V usage is TRBV14 and J usage is TRBJ2-3, with D perhaps matching TRBD2 (5 bases). The CDR3 length is 14 residues. Germline values: CDR1 SGHDN, CDR2 FVKESK. With 1 base removed from V and 4 bases from J, the gap between germline ends came to 9 bases. In DNA form, the CDR3 reads TGTGCCAGCAGCCAAGCCGGGATCCCAGATACGCAGTATTTT. The encoded protein is CASSQAGIPDTQYF.

The J gene is TRBJ2-3, the V gene TRBV25-1; D perhaps matches TRBD2 (6 bases). Per the germline V gene, CDR1 is MGHDK and CDR2 is SYGVNS. The CDR3 covers 11 residues. Trimming removed 7 bases at V and 6 bases at J, with 8 bases between. CDR3 sequence reads: CASKRADTQYF. The CDR3 DNA follows: TGTGCCAGCAAGCGGGCGGATACGCAGTATTTT.

CDR3 amino acids: CASSQVGSNEQFF. The CDR3 DNA is TGCGCCAGCAGCCAAGTAGGGAGCAATGAGCAGTTCTTC. This chain joins TRBV4-1 and TRBJ2-1; D possibly corresponds to TRBD2 (5 bases). The germline V and J ends were trimmed by 1 base and 6 bases, with 7 bases remaining between them. Germline CDR1 MGHRA, CDR2 YSYEKL. This CDR3 has 13 amino acids.

This clonotype was found a few times. This chain links TRBV5-1 with TRBJ2-3; TRBD1 matches at 8 bases. The trim removed 5 bases at V and 5 bases at J, leaving 16 bases unmatched. CDR1 SGHRS and CDR2 YFSETQ come from the germline V gene. This CDR3 comprises 17 residues. The CDR3 coding sequence is TGCGCCAGCAGATCGACCGGGACAGGCCCCGGAGGAGATACGCAGTATTTT. Translating it yields CASRSTGTGPGGDTQYF.

V usage is TRBV28 and J usage is TRBJ1-1, with D hard to call. Deletions cut 2 bases from V and 3 bases from J, with 10 bases between. CDR1 is MDHEN and CDR2 is SYDVKM in the germline V gene. This CDR3 has 14 residues. CDR3 amino acids: CASSLPADYTEAFF. Written as DNA, the CDR3 is TGTGCCAGCAGTTTACCCGCGGATTACACTGAAGCTTTCTTT.

This clonotype was seen a few times. This chain connects TRBV2 to TRBJ2-3; 9 nucleotides align to TRBD1. The V and J ends lost 6 bases and 3 bases, in that order; junction bases with no gene match: 7. CDR1 is SNHLY and CDR2 is FYNNEI in the germline V gene. The CDR3 runs to 15 residues. The CDR3 here is CASRDRQGVTDTQYF. For the CDR3, the DNA is TGTGCCAGCAGAGATAGACAGGGGGTTACAGATACGCAGTATTTT. Combining the CDR3 with reference TRBV2 and TRBJ2-3 gives the whole variable domain EPEVTQTPSHQVTQMGQEVILRCVPISNHLYFYWYRQILGQKVEFLVSFYNNEISEKSEIFDDQFSVERPDGSNFTLKIRSTKLEDSAMYFCASRDRQGVTDTQYFGPGTRLTVL.

This clonotype appeared many times. A read error may produce the germline difference seen at one junction end. The genes are TRBV7-2 and TRBJ2-1; D call uncertain. Looked up from germline, CDR1 is SGHTA and CDR2 is FQGNSA. This CDR3 is built from 12 residues. The CDR3 loop reads CASSSTYNEQFF. The CDR3 region has the DNA TGCGCCAGCAGCTCCACCTACAATGAGCAGTTCTTC.

In nucleotides, the CDR3 is TGTGCCAGCAGCCTCAGCGGGTGGGCCTCCTACGAGCAGTACTTC. Translation: CASSLSGWASYEQYF. The chain employs TRBV7-8 and TRBJ2-7; D possibly corresponds to TRBD2 (6 bases). With 5 bases removed from V and 0 bases from J, the gap between germline ends came to 14 bases. The germline CDR1 and CDR2 sequences are SGHVS and FQNEAQ. The CDR3 sequence is 15 residues long.

This clonotype occurred a few times. The gene calls are TRBV7-9 and TRBJ1-1; no firm D call. Trimming shortened V by 5 bases and J by 2 bases, and 12 bases separated the two germline ends. This CDR3 region has 14 residues. CDR1 and CDR2 (germline): SEHNR, FQNEAQ (reference sequence). CDR3 DNA: TGTGCCAGCAGCCTCATGGGCTTTAACACTGAAGCTTTCTTT. The encoded protein is CASSLMGFNTEAFF.

This clonotype came up many times. The V gene is TRBV29-1, the J gene TRBJ2-5, with a tentative D call TRBD1 (5 bases). The CDR3 totals 11 residues. With 7 bases removed from V and 4 bases from J, the gap between germline ends came to 10 bases. CDR1 and CDR2 from the germline V gene are SQVTM and ANQGSEA. CDR3 in DNA: TGCAGCGGAGGAACAGGAGAGACCCAGTACTTC. It is translated as CSGGTGETQYF. The whole variable domain, filled in from reference TRBV29-1 and TRBJ2-5, reads SAVISQKPSRDICQRGTSLTIQCQVDSQVTMMFWYRQQPGQSLTLIATANQGSEATYESGFVIDKFPISRPNLTFSTLTVSNMSPEDSSIYLCSGGTGETQYFGPGTRLLVL.

The gene calls are TRBV2 and TRBJ1-5, with TRBD1 as a possible D gene (5 bases). The CDR3 covers 15 residues. V shed 4 bases and J shed 3 bases, with 13 bases lying between them. Germline V gene sequence: CDR1 SNHLY, CDR2 FYNNEI. The CDR3 sequence is CASSAQQGINQPQHF. The CDR3 nucleotides are TGTGCCAGCAGTGCCCAGCAGGGCATCAATCAGCCCCAGCATTTT.

The chain joins TRBV5-5 to TRBJ2-1; 9 nucleotides line up with TRBD2. CDR1 SGHKS and CDR2 YYEKEE come from the germline V gene (reference sequence). The CDR3 spans 16 residues. The V gene end was trimmed by 0 bases and the J gene end by 6 bases; junction bases not matched to a gene: 7. CDR3 in DNA: TGTGCCAGCAGCTTGGGGGGTCTAGCGGGACGCAATGAGCAGTTCTTC. Encoded protein: CASSLGGLAGRNEQFF.

This clonotype was seen many times. The chain joins TRBV28 to TRBJ2-1, with 7 bases identical to TRBD1. Trimming at V came to 6 bases and at J to 3 bases, leaving 8 bases not matched to a gene. Germline CDR1 reads MDHEN; CDR2 reads SYDVKM. The CDR3 is 15 residues long. CDR3 protein: CASRKDRSGYNEQFF. DNA for the CDR3: TGTGCCAGCAGAAAGGACAGGTCAGGCTACAATGAGCAGTTCTTC. The variable domain in full, completed from reference TRBV28 and TRBJ2-1, reads DVKVTQSSRYLVKRTGEKVFLECVQDMDHENMFWYRQDPGLGLRLIYFSYDVKMKEKGDIPEGYSVSREKKERFSLILESASTNQTSMYLCASRKDRSGYNEQFFGPGTRLTVL.

The chain carries TRBV5-8 and TRBJ2-2; D gene uncertain. The germline V and J ends were trimmed by 1 base and 0 bases, with 10 bases remaining between them. CDR1 is SGHTS, CDR2 YDEGEE, per germline. This CDR3 is built from 16 residues. The CDR3 DNA reads as TGTGCCAGCAGCTTGAACCTCCAATCGAACACCGGGGAGCTGTTTTTT. Protein: CASSLNLQSNTGELFF.

CDR3 in amino acids: CASSSRSLRYNEQFF. The CDR3 DNA follows: TGTGCCAGCAGTTCACGGTCACTTCGCTACAATGAGCAGTTCTTC. V and J are TRBV28 and TRBJ2-1; D ambiguous. Deletions cut 4 bases from V and 3 bases from J, with 13 bases between. The CDR3 sequence is 15 residues long. Germline CDR1 reads MDHEN; CDR2 reads SYDVKM. Combining the CDR3 with reference TRBV28 and TRBJ2-1 gives the whole variable domain DVKVTQSSRYLVKRTGEKVFLECVQDMDHENMFWYRQDPGLGLRLIYFSYDVKMKEKGDIPEGYSVSREKKERFSLILESASTNQTSMYLCASSSRSLRYNEQFFGPGTRLTVL.

This clonotype has just a few counts. This chain connects TRBV19 to TRBJ2-2, with TRBD1 matching over 8 bases. Germline-derived CDR1 and CDR2 are LNHDA and SQIVND (reference sequence). The CDR3 sequence is 13 residues long. The J segment lost 2 bases and the V segment lost 10 bases, leaving 3 bases of the junction unmatched. CDR3 loop: CATGQGNTGELFF. CDR3 coding DNA: TGTGCCACTGGACAGGGCAACACCGGGGAGCTGTTTTTT.

This clonotype was counted only a few times. The V and J genes are TRBV4-1 and TRBJ2-7; 9 nucleotides agree with TRBD2. Germline V CDR1 and CDR2: MGHRA, YSYEKL. V shed 0 bases and J 6 bases; nucleotides not matched to a gene: 9. CDR3 length equals 16 residues. The CDR3 protein is CASSQERAGGWSEQYF. DNA for the CDR3: TGCGCCAGCAGCCAAGAACGAGCGGGAGGATGGAGCGAGCAGTACTTC.

The chain is built from TRBV12-5 and TRBJ2-5, with D perhaps TRBD1 (5 bases). V was clipped by 5 bases and J by 4 bases, with 11 bases between them. The CDR3 runs to 13 residues. Germline lookup yields CDR1 LGHNT and CDR2 FRNRAP. The CDR3 DNA sequence: TGTGCTAGTGGTATCAGGGCAGGAGAGACCCAGTACTTC. Translating it yields CASGIRAGETQYF.

The chain carries TRBV11-1 and TRBJ2-3; the match to TRBD2 covers 11 bases. This CDR3 spans 17 amino acids. Germline CDR1 reads SGHAT; CDR2 reads FQDESV (reference sequence). After removal of 6 bases from V and 2 bases from J, the junction contained 10 bases not matched to a gene. CDR3 DNA sequence: TGTGCCAGCAGTACCTTCCGGACTAGCGGGTCCACAGATACGCAGTATTTT. As protein: CASSTFRTSGSTDTQYF. Drawing the rest from reference TRBV11-1 and TRBJ2-3, the complete variable domain is EAEVAQSPRYKITEKSQAVAFWCDPISGHATLYWYRQILGQGPELLVQFQDESVVDDSQLPKDRFSAERLKGVDSTLKIQPAELGDSAMYLCASSTFRTSGSTDTQYFGPGTRLTVL.